This T cell receptor beta chain is drawn from a study of blood T cell repertoires in COVID-19. Study-wide context: Specimens from acute and convalescent COVID-19 originated in the United States, Italy and Spain.

Two negative PCRs, clearance, or symptom resolution were required of recovered Cohort 3 donors. In the authors' methods: Scientists estimated how many nucleated cells there were by amplifying reference gene primers. Sequencing used immunoSEQ multiplex PCR; TCRdb keeps in-frame clones, though not all of them. Clonal size and the V and J genes are those of that table, whereas D and trimming came from the DNA. The table records about 430,000 clones, around 91% of them present only once. CDR3 length: 15 amino acids. The V end was cut by 1 base, the J end by 2 bases, with 9 bases between. CDR1 and CDR2 (germline): LGHDT, YNNKEL (reference sequence).

The material sequenced was PBMCs or T cells enriched from blood (not recorded which). The chain links TRBV3-1 (or the pseudogene TRBV3-2) to TRBJ1-5, with D maybe TRBD1 (6 bases). The source is a man aged 25 to 40 who had recovered from COVID-19. In nucleotides, the CDR3 is TGTGCCAGCAGCCAAGGGACAGTTCGCAATCAGCCCCAGCATTTT. Encoded protein: CASSQGTVRNQPQHF.